The 23 T cell receptor beta chains listed next were all sequenced from one sample in a study of control samples from healthy donors and cancer patients. Data came from immunoSEQ multiplex PCR; TCRdb stores just in-frame clones and leaves some out. The sample holds about 160,000 clones, roughly 93% seen once. Sequencing used blood. These receptors all come from a woman in her fifties or sixties in good health.

This chain links TRBV7-9 with TRBJ1-2; no firm D call. This CDR3 has 12 amino acids. V lost 0 bases, J lost 11 bases, and 10 bases lay in between. The germline CDR1 and CDR2 sequences are SEHNR and FQNEAQ (reference sequence). The CDR3, as DNA: TGTGCCAGCAGCTTAGCGGAGGTCCGTTACACCTTC. It specifies CASSLAEVRYTF.

The sample holds one count of this clone. The CDR3 protein is CAISERSGGITDTQYF. CDR3 bases: TGTGCCATCAGTGAACGTAGCGGGGGGATCACAGATACGCAGTATTTT. The chain carries TRBV10-3 and TRBJ2-3, with 10 bases fitting TRBD2. Germline CDR1 is ENHRY and CDR2 is SYGVKD. This CDR3 has 16 amino acids. Losses at the gene ends were 3 bases for V and 2 bases for J; bases not matched to a gene: 5.

The V gene is TRBV11-2, the J gene TRBJ2-1; 8 nucleotides align to TRBD2. Germline V gene lookup returns CDR1 SGHAT and CDR2 FQNNGV. The CDR3 is 15 residues long. The trim removed 5 bases at V and 5 bases at J, leaving 8 bases unmatched. The CDR3 DNA reads TGTGCCAGCAGCCCGGCAGGACTAGCCAACAATGAGCAGTTCTTC. Translated, it gives CASSPAGLANNEQFF. The whole variable domain, remainder taken from reference TRBV11-2 and TRBJ2-1, is EAGVAQSPRYKIIEKRQSVAFWCNPISGHATLYWYQQILGQGPKLLIQFQNNGVVDDSQLPKDRFSAERLKGVDSTLKIQPAKLEDSAVYLCASSPAGLANNEQFFGPGTRLTVL.

The V call is TRBV11-3, the J call TRBJ1-4; D uncertain. The germline V gene has CDR1 SGHNT and CDR2 YENEEA. The CDR3 covers 14 residues. The germline V and J ends were trimmed by 1 base and 16 bases, with 19 bases remaining between them. As DNA, the CDR3 is TGTGCCAGCAGCTTAGGAATCACGGTAAAGGAAAGGTTTTTT. Residues: CASSLGITVKERFF.

This clone occurred once. This rearrangement joins TRBV6-5 to TRBJ2-3; D not certain. This CDR3 comprises 12 residues. Looked up from germline, CDR1 is MNHEY and CDR2 is SVGAGI. Between the trimmed V and J ends, which lost 0 bases and 7 bases, there was a span of 5 bases. The CDR3 reads CASSYSGYTQYF. The CDR3 DNA reads as TGTGCCAGCAGTTACTCAGGGTATACGCAGTATTTT.

The V and J genes are TRBV6-2 or TRBV6-3 and TRBJ2-1; D is undetermined. CDR3 length equals 12 residues. With 2 bases removed from V and 4 bases from J, the gap between germline ends came to 3 bases. Per germline, CDR1 MNHEY and CDR2 SVGEGT. The CDR3 is CASSYSYNEQFF. The CDR3 nucleotides read TGTGCCAGCAGTTACAGTTACAATGAGCAGTTCTTC.

The rearrangement links TRBV19 to TRBJ1-1, with D unresolved. This CDR3 region has 15 residues. V shed 10 bases and J shed 0 bases, with 18 bases lying between them. Germline assignment: CDR1 LNHDA and CDR2 SQIVND (reference sequence). CDR3 sequence: CATRWVLSLNTEAFF. The CDR3 region has the DNA TGTGCCACCAGGTGGGTGTTATCTTTGAACACTGAAGCTTTCTTT.

V gene TRBV19 combines with J gene TRBJ2-7, with D perhaps TRBD1 or TRBD2 (5 bases each). Germline lookup yields CDR1 LNHDA and CDR2 SQIVND (reference sequence). V shed 8 bases and J shed 0 bases, with 11 bases lying between them. CDR3 length: 13 amino acids. The CDR3: CASRPGPSYEQYF. CDR3 coding DNA: TGTGCCAGTCGACCGGGACCCTCCTACGAGCAGTACTTC.

V is TRBV19 and J is TRBJ1-2, with a weak D call TRBD1 (5 bases). With 3 bases removed from V and 4 bases from J, the gap between germline ends came to 18 bases. In germline, CDR1 is LNHDA, CDR2 SQIVND (reference sequence). The CDR3 contains 16 residues. CDR3 region: CASSILGRGLSYGYTF. DNA of the CDR3: TGTGCCAGTAGTATTCTGGGGAGGGGATTAAGCTATGGCTACACCTTC.

The chain uses TRBV19 and TRBJ2-5, with unresolved D. With 6 bases removed from V and 3 bases from J, the gap between germline ends came to 14 bases. The CDR3 is made up of 14 amino acids. From germline, CDR1 is LNHDA and CDR2 SQIVND (reference sequence). CDR3 nucleotide sequence: TGTGCCAGTAGGGTTCGAGCCGGCGAAGAGACCCAGTACTTC. Protein: CASRVRAGEETQYF.

The chain employs TRBV7-2 and TRBJ2-5, with 11 bases fitting TRBD2. Trimming cost V 3 bases and J 3 bases; bases outside gene matches: 3. Germline V gene sequence: CDR1 SGHTA, CDR2 FQGNSA. The CDR3 covers 15 residues. CDR3 DNA: TGTGCCAGCAGCTTTGGACTAGCGGGTAAAGAGACCCAGTACTTC. Its protein is CASSFGLAGKETQYF.

This rearrangement joins TRBV7-9 to TRBJ1-3, with TRBD1 as a possible D gene (5 bases). V lost 5 bases, J lost 2 bases, and 10 bases lay in between. The CDR3 sequence is 14 residues long. Germline CDR1 reads SEHNR; CDR2 reads FQNEAQ (reference sequence). The CDR3 loop is CASSLQGTGNTIYF. The CDR3 DNA follows: TGTGCCAGCAGCCTGCAGGGAACTGGAAACACCATATATTTT.

The rearrangement uses TRBV2 and TRBJ2-2; TRBD2 matches at 7 bases. Germline lookup yields CDR1 SNHLY and CDR2 FYNNEI. This CDR3 has 13 amino acids. With 6 bases clipped from V and 4 bases from J, the junction kept 2 bases outside the gene matches. The CDR3 DNA is TGTGCCAGCAGCTGGGGGGGCACCGGGGAGCTGTTTTTT. Translated, it gives CASSWGGTGELFF. Full variable domain (missing parts from reference TRBV2 and TRBJ2-2): EPEVTQTPSHQVTQMGQEVILRCVPISNHLYFYWYRQILGQKVEFLVSFYNNEISEKSEIFDDQFSVERPDGSNFTLKIRSTKLEDSAMYFCASSWGGTGELFFGEGSRLTVL.

This sequence joins TRBV9 and TRBJ2-2, with D tentatively TRBD1 or TRBD2 (6 bases each). Trimming left V 2 bases short and J 1 base short, with 21 bases between. The CDR3 has 19 residues. The germline gives CDR1 SGDLS, CDR2 YYNGEE. CDR3 DNA sequence: TGTGCCAGCAGCGTGGGAGCCATAAGGGGGGCTTTGAACACCGGGGAGCTGTTTTTT. As protein: CASSVGAIRGALNTGELFF.

The chain links TRBV27 to TRBJ2-5, with D perhaps TRBD1 (5 bases). Trimming removed 2 bases at V and 2 bases at J, with 15 bases between. Germline assignment: CDR1 MNHEY and CDR2 SMNVEV (reference sequence). The CDR3 totals 16 residues. CDR3: CASSLLSSPGQETQYF. Here the CDR3 DNA reads TGTGCCAGCAGTTTACTCTCAAGCCCAGGGCAAGAGACCCAGTACTTC.

The chain combines TRBV12-5 with TRBJ1-5; tentative D call: TRBD1 (6 bases). CDR3 length: 15 residues. Trimming took off 6 bases at V and 3 bases at J, with 15 bases between the two ends. Germline V gene lookup returns CDR1 LGHNT and CDR2 FRNRAP. The CDR3 reads CASGPNRDTNQPQHF. CDR3 bases: TGTGCTAGTGGCCCGAACAGGGATACCAATCAGCCCCAGCATTTT.

The chain carries TRBV12-3 or TRBV12-4 and TRBJ1-6; D uncertain. V was trimmed by 3 bases and J by 2 bases, leaving 2 bases between them. The length of the CDR3 is 13 residues. CDR3 sequence reads: CASSLTYNSPLHF. DNA for the CDR3: TGTGCCAGCAGTTTGACCTATAATTCACCCCTCCACTTT.

The gene calls are TRBV5-5 and TRBJ1-2; D unresolved. The CDR3 covers 14 residues. Germline CDR1 is SGHKS and CDR2 is YYEKEE (reference sequence). The V end was cut by 0 bases, the J end by 3 bases, with 9 bases between. Written as DNA, the CDR3 is TGTGCCAGCAGCTTGGACAGTTGGGACTATGGCTACACCTTC. It specifies CASSLDSWDYGYTF.

The chain links TRBV21-1 to TRBJ2-7. TRBV21-1 is annotated as a pseudogene. The CDR3 contains 18 residues. CDR3 protein: CASSKGDGTVEEDYEQYF. The CDR3 DNA reads TGTGCCAGCAGCAAAGGGGATGGGACCGTAGAAGAAGACTACGAGCAGTACTTC.

V gene TRBV5-5 combines with J gene TRBJ1-1, with D unclear. This CDR3 contains 15 residues. CDR1 SGHKS and CDR2 YYEKEE come from the germline V gene (reference sequence). Trimming pared 0 bases from V and 3 bases from J, leaving 12 bases between. DNA of the CDR3: TGTGCCAGCAGCTTGGCCGCTGGGTGGGACACTGAAGCTTTCTTT. This translates into CASSLAAGWDTEAFF.

The V and J genes are TRBV19 and TRBJ2-1, with TRBD1 as a possible D gene (5 bases). Trimming took off 4 bases at V and 6 bases at J, with 16 bases between the two ends. Germline V lookup: CDR1 LNHDA, CDR2 SQIVND (reference sequence). This CDR3 is built from 15 residues. The CDR3 nucleotides are TGTGCCAGTAGTACACCGGGCCAAAGGGGCAATGAGCAGTTCTTC. As protein: CASSTPGQRGNEQFF.

The rearrangement uses TRBV7-2 and TRBJ2-3; 10 positions agree with TRBD2. CDR3 length: 15 residues. V shed 5 bases, J shed 1 base, and the junction held 3 bases outside the gene matches. Germline V gene sequence: CDR1 SGHTA, CDR2 FQGNSA. This CDR3 is CASSLTSGGTDTQYF. The CDR3 nucleotides are TGTGCCAGCAGCCTTACTAGCGGGGGCACAGATACGCAGTATTTT.

V usage is TRBV9 and J usage is TRBJ1-5; D remains ambiguous. The CDR3 runs to 13 residues. Trimming removed 4 bases from V and 5 bases from J, with 10 bases in between. Germline lookup yields CDR1 SGDLS and CDR2 YYNGEE. CDR3 protein: CASSSHSDQPQHF. The CDR3 coding sequence is TGTGCCAGCAGCTCCCACTCTGATCAGCCCCAGCATTTT. Full variable domain (rest looked up from reference TRBV9 and TRBJ1-5): DSGVTQTPKHLITATGQRVTLRCSPRSGDLSVYWYQQSLDQGLQFLIQYYNGEERAKGNILERFSAQQFPDLHSELNLSSLELGDSALYFCASSSHSDQPQHFGDGTRLSIL.